Reported below is one T cell receptor beta chain. This sample was included in a study of T cell responses to AZD1222 COVID-19 vaccine. Sequenced by immunoSEQ multiplex PCR; TCRdb stores in-frame clones only, minus some. The repertoire holds roughly 120,000 clones, with 80% to 85% as singletons. Sequencing was performed on peripheral blood, taken on day 0 of AZD1222 vaccination. This TCR was sampled from an adult in good health.

The CDR3 nucleotides are TGTGCCAGCAGCTTGATGGGAGGGGTGTGGGGCTACACCTTC. Translated, it gives CASSLMGGVWGYTF. The chain uses TRBV5-4 and TRBJ1-2, with D maybe TRBD1 (5 bases). Germline CDR1 reads SGHNT; CDR2 reads YYREEE (reference sequence). CDR3 length equals 14 residues. The V gene lost 1 base and the J gene lost 8 bases, with 15 bases spanning the gap.